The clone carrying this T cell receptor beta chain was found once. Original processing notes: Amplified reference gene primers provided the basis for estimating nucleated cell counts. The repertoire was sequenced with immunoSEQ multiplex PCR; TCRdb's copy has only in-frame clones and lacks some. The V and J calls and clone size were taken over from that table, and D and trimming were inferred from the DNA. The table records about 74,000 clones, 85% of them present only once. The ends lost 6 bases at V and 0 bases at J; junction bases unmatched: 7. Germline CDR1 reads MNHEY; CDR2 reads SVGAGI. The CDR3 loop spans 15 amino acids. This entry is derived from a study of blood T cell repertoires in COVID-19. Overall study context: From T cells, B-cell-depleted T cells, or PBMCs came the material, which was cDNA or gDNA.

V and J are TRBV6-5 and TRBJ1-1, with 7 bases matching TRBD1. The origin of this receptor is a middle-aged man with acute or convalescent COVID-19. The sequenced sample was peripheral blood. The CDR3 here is CASREAGGMNTEAFF. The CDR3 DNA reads TGTGCCAGCAGAGAGGCAGGGGGGATGAACACTGAAGCTTTCTTT.